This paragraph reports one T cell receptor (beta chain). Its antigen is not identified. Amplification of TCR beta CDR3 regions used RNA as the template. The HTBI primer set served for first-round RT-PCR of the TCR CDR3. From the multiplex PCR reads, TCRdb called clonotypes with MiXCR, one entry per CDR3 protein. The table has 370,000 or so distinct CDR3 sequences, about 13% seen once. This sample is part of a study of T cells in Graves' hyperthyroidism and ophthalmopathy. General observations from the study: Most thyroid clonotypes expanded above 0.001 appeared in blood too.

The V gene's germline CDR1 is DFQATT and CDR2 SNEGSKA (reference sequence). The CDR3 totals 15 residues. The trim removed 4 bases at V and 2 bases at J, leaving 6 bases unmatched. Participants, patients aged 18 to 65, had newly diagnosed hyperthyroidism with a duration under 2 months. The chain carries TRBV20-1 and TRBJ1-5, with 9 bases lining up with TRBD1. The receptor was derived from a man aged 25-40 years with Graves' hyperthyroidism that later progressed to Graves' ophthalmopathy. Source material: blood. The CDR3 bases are TGCAGTGCTAAAACAGGGGGCTCAGGCAATCAGCCCCAGCATTTT. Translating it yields CSAKTGGSGNQPQHF.